A single sample gave rise to the 21 T cell receptor beta chains below, sequenced in a study of blood T cell repertoires in COVID-19. TCRdb's copy holds only in-frame clones and misses some; the assay was immunoSEQ multiplex PCR. The sample holds roughly 73,000 clones, around 70% seen once. The sequenced sample was peripheral blood. These receptors originate from a man aged 65 to 85 with acute or convalescent COVID-19.

The genes are TRBV4-1 and TRBJ1-1, with 9 bases matching TRBD1. Germline V gene data show CDR1 as MGHRA and CDR2 as YSYEKL. CDR3 length: 18 amino acids. J gave up 2 bases and V 5 bases, and 15 bases lay outside the gene matches. The CDR3 sequence: CASSTFPGQGLINTEAFF. The CDR3 region has the DNA TGCGCCAGCAGCACCTTCCCGGGACAGGGTCTGATAAACACTGAAGCTTTCTTT.

This clone showed up just a few times. The chain uses TRBV5-6 and TRBJ1-4; D uncertain. The CDR3 loop spans 12 amino acids. CDR1 and CDR2 (germline): SGHDT, YYEEEE. V was shortened by 2 bases and J by 8 bases, with 7 bases between the two germline ends. The CDR3: CASSFGGEKLFF. CDR3 nucleotide sequence: TGTGCCAGCAGCTTCGGAGGAGAAAAACTGTTTTTT.

V usage is TRBV14 and J usage is TRBJ2-1; 9 positions agree with TRBD2. Germline CDR1 is SGHDN and CDR2 is FVKESK. J gave up 6 bases and V 2 bases, and 5 bases lay outside the gene matches. The CDR3 consists of 15 residues. The CDR3 DNA follows: TGTGCCAGCAGCCAACTAGCGGGAATGGGCAATGAGCAGTTCTTC. It yields the protein CASSQLAGMGNEQFF.

The J gene is TRBJ2-3, the V gene TRBV5-1; a possible D gene is TRBD2 (6 bases). The CDR3 totals 14 residues. Trimming left V 1 base short and J 0 bases short, with 6 bases between. Germline loops: CDR1 SGHRS, CDR2 YFSETQ. CDR3 bases: TGCGCCAGCAGCTTGACTAGCAGCACAGATACGCAGTATTTT. This sequence encodes CASSLTSSTDTQYF.

About this clone itself: The sample has other DNA sequences that encode this CDR3 too. In DNA, the CDR3 is TGTGCCAGCAGCTCGGGACTAGCGGGAGATGAGCAGTTCTTC. This encodes CASSSGLAGDEQFF. The J gene is TRBJ2-1, the V gene TRBV7-3; 14 bases match TRBD2. CDR1 and CDR2 from the germline V gene are SGHTA and FQGTGA. The junction had 1 base not matched to a gene; V was cut back by 4 bases and J by 8 bases. The CDR3 is made up of 14 amino acids. Using reference TRBV7-3 and TRBJ2-1 for the parts outside the CDR3, the full variable domain is GAGVSQTPSNKVTEKGKYVELRCDPISGHTALYWYRQSLGQGPEFLIYFQGTGAADDSGLPNDRFFAVRPEGSVSTLKIQRTERGDSAVYLCASSSGLAGDEQFFGPGTRLTVL.

The V call is TRBV27, the J call TRBJ2-1; 9 nucleotides match TRBD2. This CDR3 contains 16 residues. With 6 bases clipped from V and 1 base from J, the junction kept 7 bases outside the gene matches. Germline CDR1 is MNHEY and CDR2 is SMNVEV (reference sequence). The CDR3 DNA sequence: TGTGCCAGCAGGATAAGGCTAGCGGGATCCTACAATGAGCAGTTCTTC. Encoded protein: CASRIRLAGSYNEQFF.

The chain joins TRBV7-2 to TRBJ1-5, with no clear D. V shed 4 bases and J shed 4 bases, with 11 bases lying between them. Germline CDR1 and CDR2: SGHTA and FQGNSA. The CDR3 loop spans 14 amino acids. CDR3 DNA: TGTGCCAGCAGCTCCCAGAACACGAATCAGCCCCAGCATTTT. Protein: CASSSQNTNQPQHF.

The chain has TRBV5-1 and TRBJ2-7; D may be TRBD1 (6 bases). Germline assignment: CDR1 SGHRS and CDR2 YFSETQ. V was pared by 4 bases and J by 6 bases, with 17 bases between. This CDR3 contains 14 residues. For the CDR3, the DNA is TGCGCCAGCAGCCCCGTAGGGGGAACGGGCGAGCAGTACTTC. It is translated as CASSPVGGTGEQYF.

This clone was seen a few times. The chain uses TRBV9 and TRBJ1-2, with TRBD1 as a possible D gene (5 bases). Germline CDR1 and CDR2: SGDLS and YYNGEE. The CDR3 is made up of 15 amino acids. The V end lost 2 bases, the J end lost 0 bases, and 11 bases lay between the germline ends. The CDR3 here is CASSVSTTANYGYTF. CDR3 sequence (DNA): TGTGCCAGCAGCGTTTCCACGACAGCTAACTATGGCTACACCTTC.

The chain employs TRBV6-4 and TRBJ1-4; D might be TRBD1 (6 bases). V lost 4 bases and J 4 bases, leaving 10 bases between the germline ends. Germline CDR1 reads MRHNA; CDR2 reads SNTAGT. The CDR3 is 14 amino acids. The CDR3 DNA sequence: TGTGCCAGCAGTGGGACAGAACTTAATGAAAAACTGTTTTTT. This gives the protein CASSGTELNEKLFF.

This clone occurred once. The chain joins TRBV3-1 (or the pseudogene TRBV3-2) to TRBJ2-5; D perhaps matches TRBD2 (5 bases). There are 15 residues in the CDR3. The V end was cut by 2 bases, the J end by 3 bases, with 13 bases between. Germline V gene sequence: CDR1 LGHDT, CDR2 YNNKEL (reference sequence). In DNA, the CDR3 is TGTGCCAGCAGCCAATCCCCCCCGGGGAAAGAGACCCAGTACTTC. Protein product: CASSQSPPGKETQYF.

The rearrangement uses TRBV3-1 (or the pseudogene TRBV3-2) and TRBJ2-3, with 7 bases fitting TRBD2. Germline-derived CDR1 and CDR2 are LGHDT and YNNKEL (reference sequence). The trim removed 5 bases at V and 5 bases at J, leaving 4 bases unmatched. The CDR3 sequence is 13 residues long. CDR3 coding DNA: TGTGCCAGCAGCTTTGGGGGGGGAGATACGCAGTATTTT. It translates to CASSFGGGDTQYF.

The rearrangement joins TRBV5-1 to TRBJ1-1; D unresolved. The germline V and J ends were trimmed by 5 bases and 4 bases, with 12 bases remaining between them. Germline V lookup: CDR1 SGHRS, CDR2 YFSETQ. The CDR3 is 13 amino acids. The chain's CDR3 is CASRGELGTEAFF. CDR3 nucleotides: TGCGCCAGCAGGGGCGAGCTGGGCACTGAAGCTTTCTTT.

The V and J genes are TRBV7-2 and TRBJ2-1; perhaps TRBD1 as D (6 bases). This CDR3 comprises 16 residues. Germline V lookup: CDR1 SGHTA, CDR2 FQGNSA. Trimming stripped 5 bases from V and 3 bases from J, with 17 bases between. The CDR3 bases are TGTGCCAGCAGCCAAGTTGCAGGGGTAGGCTACAATGAGCAGTTCTTC. Encoded protein: CASSQVAGVGYNEQFF.

This clone appeared a few times. The chain is built from TRBV7-9 and TRBJ2-7; 9 bases agree with TRBD1. V lost 5 bases to trimming and J lost 4 bases; unmatched junction nucleotides: 9. CDR1 and CDR2 from the germline V gene are SEHNR and FQNEAQ (reference sequence). This CDR3 has 15 amino acids. In DNA, the CDR3 is TGTGCCAGCAGCCACCTAGGGACAGGGAGGTACGAGCAGTACTTC. Protein product: CASSHLGTGRYEQYF.

This clone was seen more than once but under ten times. V usage is TRBV7-8 and J usage is TRBJ2-1, with 12 bases aligning to TRBD2. This CDR3 contains 16 residues. From germline, CDR1 is SGHVS and CDR2 FQNEAQ. The V gene end was trimmed by 6 bases and the J gene end by 3 bases; junction bases not matched to a gene: 6. The CDR3 loop is CASRVEGLAGYNEQFF. The CDR3 bases are TGTGCCAGCAGAGTTGAGGGACTAGCGGGCTACAATGAGCAGTTCTTC.

The rearrangement links TRBV6-1 to TRBJ2-5; no reliable D call. The germline gives CDR1 MNHNS, CDR2 SASEGT. The CDR3 runs 13 residues. The ends were cut back, 3 bases at V and 7 bases at J, with 12 bases in the middle. As DNA, the CDR3 is TGTGCCAGCAGTGACCTGCCCGCAGGGACCCAGTACTTC. Translating it yields CASSDLPAGTQYF.

The rearrangement links TRBV10-2 to TRBJ2-1; weak D call: TRBD2 (6 bases). Trimming pared 0 bases from V and 5 bases from J, leaving 11 bases between. This CDR3 is built from 15 residues. Per the germline V gene, CDR1 is WSHSY and CDR2 is SAAADI. The CDR3 DNA is TGCGCCAGCAGTGAGTCGATGCCTAGCGACAATGAGCAGTTCTTC. The encoded protein is CASSESMPSDNEQFF.

The chain carries TRBV6-1 and TRBJ1-5; D gene ambiguous. V lost 3 bases, J lost 6 bases, and 6 bases lay in between. Germline loops: CDR1 MNHNS, CDR2 SASEGT. The CDR3 loop spans 12 amino acids. The CDR3 here is CASSERSQPQHF. DNA for the CDR3: TGTGCCAGCAGTGAGAGGAGTCAGCCCCAGCATTTT.

This clone was seen once. The chain recombines TRBV7-2 with TRBJ2-1, with TRBD2 identical over 10 bases. This CDR3 contains 15 residues. J was trimmed by 6 bases and V by 5 bases; bases with no gene match: 7. The V gene's germline CDR1 is SGHTA and CDR2 FQGNSA. The CDR3 here is CASSQPGTSANEQFF. Written as DNA, the CDR3 is TGTGCCAGCAGCCAACCCGGGACTAGCGCCAATGAGCAGTTCTTC. Full variable domain (outside the CDR3, taken from reference TRBV7-2 and TRBJ2-1): GAGVSQSPSNKVTEKGKDVELRCDPISGHTALYWYRQSLGQGLEFLIYFQGNSAPDKSGLPSDRFSAERTGGSVSTLTIQRTQQEDSAVYLCASSQPGTSANEQFFGPGTRLTVL.

The genes are TRBV6-1 and TRBJ1-5; TRBD1 matches at 8 bases. The CDR3 is 17 residues long. V trimming: 3 bases; J trimming: 9 bases; junction bases outside the gene matches: 16. Germline CDR1 and CDR2: MNHNS and SASEGT. This CDR3 reads CASSEPRQGPTLSPQHF. CDR3 coding DNA: TGTGCCAGCAGTGAGCCAAGACAGGGGCCCACCTTATCGCCCCAGCATTTT.